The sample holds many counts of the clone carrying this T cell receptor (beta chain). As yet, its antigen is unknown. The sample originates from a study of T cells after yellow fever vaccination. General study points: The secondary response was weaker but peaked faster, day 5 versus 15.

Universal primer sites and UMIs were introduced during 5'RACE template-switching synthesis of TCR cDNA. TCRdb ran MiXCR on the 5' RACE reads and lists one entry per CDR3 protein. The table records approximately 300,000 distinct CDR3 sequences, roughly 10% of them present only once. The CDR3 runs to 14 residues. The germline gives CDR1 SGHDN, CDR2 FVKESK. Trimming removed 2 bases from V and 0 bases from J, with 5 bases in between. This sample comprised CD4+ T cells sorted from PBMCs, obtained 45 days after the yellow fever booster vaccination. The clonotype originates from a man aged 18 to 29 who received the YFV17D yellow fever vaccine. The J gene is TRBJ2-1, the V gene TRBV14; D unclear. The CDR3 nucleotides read TGTGCCAGCAGCCAACAGATCTCCTACAATGAGCAGTTCTTC. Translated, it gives CASSQQISYNEQFF. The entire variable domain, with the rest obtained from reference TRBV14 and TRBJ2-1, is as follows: EAGVTQFPSHSVIEKGQTVTLRCDPISGHDNLYWYRRVMGKEIKFLLHFVKESKQDESGMPNNRFLAERTGGTYSTLKVQPAELEDSGVYFCASSQQISYNEQFFGPGTRLTVL.